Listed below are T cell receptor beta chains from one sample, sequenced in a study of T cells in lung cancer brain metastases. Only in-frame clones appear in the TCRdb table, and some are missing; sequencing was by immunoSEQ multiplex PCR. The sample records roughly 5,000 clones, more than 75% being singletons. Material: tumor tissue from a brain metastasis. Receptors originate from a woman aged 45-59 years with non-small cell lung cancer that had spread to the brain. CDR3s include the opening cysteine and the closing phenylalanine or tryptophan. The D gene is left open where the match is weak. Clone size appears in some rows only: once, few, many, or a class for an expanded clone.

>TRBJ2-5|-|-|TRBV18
CASSPAGTQETQYF
TGTGCCAGCTCACCAGCAGGGACCCAAGAGACCCAGTACTTC
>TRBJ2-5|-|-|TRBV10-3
CAISEGREVTQYF
TGTGCCATTAGTGAGGGTAGGGAAGTGACCCAGTACTTC
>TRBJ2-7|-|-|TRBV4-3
CASSPAWTGTTSYEQYF
TGCGCCAGCAGCCCCGCTTGGACCGGGACAACCTCCTACGAGCAGTACTTC
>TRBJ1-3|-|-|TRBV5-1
CASSLAGNGNTIYF
TGCGCCAGCAGCTTGGCGGGTAATGGAAACACCATATATTTT
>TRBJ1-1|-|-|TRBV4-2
CASSQDLPTGGDTEAFF
TGTGCCAGCAGCCAAGATCTCCCGACAGGAGGGGACACTGAAGCTTTCTTT
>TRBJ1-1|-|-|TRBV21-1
CASSVEVDRVNTEAFF
TGTGCCAGCAGCGTAGAAGTGGACAGGGTGAACACTGAAGCTTTCTTT
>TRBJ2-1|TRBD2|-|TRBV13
CASSLGSSGSLRNEQFF
TGTGCCAGCAGCTTAGGTTCTAGCGGGAGCCTTCGCAATGAGCAGTTCTTC
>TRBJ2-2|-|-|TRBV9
CASSVRTETYTGELFF
TGTGCCAGCAGCGTTAGGACAGAAACTTACACCGGGGAGCTGTTTTTT
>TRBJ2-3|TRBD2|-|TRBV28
CASRPPGLAGDTQYF
TGTGCCAGCAGGCCACCGGGACTAGCAGGAGATACGCAGTATTTT
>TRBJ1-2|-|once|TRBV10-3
CAISEVVGYTF
TGTGCCATCAGTGAGGTGGTTGGCTACACCTTC
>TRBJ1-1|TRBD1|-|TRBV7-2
CASSWTGVSNTEAFF
TGTGCCAGCAGCTGGACAGGGGTGTCGAACACTGAAGCTTTCTTT
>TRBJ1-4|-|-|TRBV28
CASSHDGIATNEKLFF
TGTGCCAGCAGTCATGACGGGATTGCAACTAATGAAAAACTGTTTTTT
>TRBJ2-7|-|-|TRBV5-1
CASSLAPAVYEQYF
TGTGCCAGCAGCTTGGCCCCGGCGGTCTACGAGCAGTACTTC
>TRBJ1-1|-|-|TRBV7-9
CASSFLTLGNTEAFF
TGTGCCAGCAGCTTTCTTACATTAGGAAACACTGAAGCTTTCTTT
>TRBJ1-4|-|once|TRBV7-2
CASRRGGQYEKLFF
TGTGCCAGCAGGAGAGGGGGGCAGTATGAAAAACTGTTTTTT
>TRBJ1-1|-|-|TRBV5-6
CASSLEENTEAFF
TGTGCCAGCAGCTTGGAAGAGAACACTGAAGCTTTCTTT
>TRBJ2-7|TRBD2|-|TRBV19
CASKATSGVSSYEQYF
TGTGCCAGTAAGGCGACTAGCGGTGTGAGTTCCTACGAGCAGTACTTC
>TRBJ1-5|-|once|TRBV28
CASAPAYSNQPQHF
TGTGCCAGCGCGCCAGCTTATAGCAATCAGCCCCAGCATTTT
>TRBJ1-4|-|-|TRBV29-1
CSVAVGATNEKLFF
TGCAGCGTCGCGGTCGGGGCAACTAATGAAAAACTGTTTTTT
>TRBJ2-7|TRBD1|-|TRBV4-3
CASSHGVGQIYEQYF
TGCGCCAGCAGCCATGGGGTGGGACAGATCTACGAGCAGTACTTC
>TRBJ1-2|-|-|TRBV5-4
CASLGPEGYGYTF
TGTGCCAGTCTTGGACCGGAGGGCTATGGCTACACCTTC
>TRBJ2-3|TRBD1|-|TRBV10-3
CAISEGDRGITDTQYF
TGTGCCATCAGTGAAGGGGACAGGGGGATCACAGATACGCAGTATTTT
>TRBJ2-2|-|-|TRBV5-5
CASSAGNANTGELFF
TGTGCCAGCAGCGCGGGGAACGCGAACACCGGGGAGCTGTTTTTT
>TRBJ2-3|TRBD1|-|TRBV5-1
CASSLETGGLTDTQYF
TGCGCCAGCAGCTTGGAGACAGGGGGCCTCACAGATACGCAGTATTTT